This T cell receptor beta chain was documented in a study of Ad26.COV2.S vaccination and SARS-CoV-2 variants. Background on the study: The donor participated in the COV1001 trial, in its Ad26.COV2.S arm. Intramuscular Ad26.COV2.S doses were given once or twice, 56 days apart.

Treatment: around 19 received Ad26.COV2.S at low or high dose, single or two shots; 5 received placebo; per-sample allocation not given. The samples date from day 63 after the first vaccine or placebo injection. Within Boston, the person who donated was an adult of 18-55 years. Spike of the Wuhan-strain SARS-CoV-2 was expressed by an Ad26 vector, which formed the vaccine. Assay: immunoSEQ multiplex PCR; the TCRdb copy retains only in-frame clones and omits some. The sample lists about 280,000 clones, over 75% occurring once. The germline gives CDR1 SEHNR, CDR2 FQNEAQ (reference sequence). Trimming took 4 bases from V and 4 from J; bases not matched to a gene: 10. The CDR3 spans 15 residues.

J is TRBJ2-7 and V is TRBV7-9; 7 bases match TRBD2. The sequences come from peripheral blood, collected in a trial of Ad26.COV2.S vaccine versus placebo. This TCR was sampled from a person aged 18 to 59 who received the Ad26.COV2.S COVID-19 vaccine or a placebo. The CDR3 sequence is CASSSLGGGSYEQYF. In DNA, the CDR3 is TGTGCCAGCAGCTCCTTGGGCGGGGGATCATACGAGCAGTACTTC.